The 26 T cell receptor beta chains below all came from one sample that was sequenced in a study of T cells after yellow fever vaccination. One entry per CDR3 protein, called by TCRdb with MiXCR from the 5' RACE reads. The repertoire has some 100,000 distinct CDR3 sequences, 8.9% of them found once; the top ten carry around 16%. The sequences come from CD8+ T cells not binding an NS4B(214-222) dextramer, sorted from PBMCs, collected roughly 15 days after the first yellow fever vaccination. The receptor set was obtained from a man aged 18-30 years who received the YFV17D yellow fever vaccine.

There are a few counts of this clonotype. The V call is TRBV12-5, the J call TRBJ1-5, with 7 bases that match TRBD1. The CDR3 spans 18 residues. J was trimmed by 2 bases and V by 3 bases; bases with no gene match: 13. Germline V gene lookup returns CDR1 LGHNT and CDR2 FRNRAP. This CDR3 is CASGFVRQGVEGNQPQHF. The CDR3 nucleotides are TGTGCTAGTGGTTTCGTTCGGCAGGGGGTTGAGGGCAATCAGCCCCAGCATTTT. Drawing the rest from reference TRBV12-5 and TRBJ1-5, the complete variable domain is DARVTQTPRHKVTEMGQEVTMRCQPILGHNTVFWYRQTMMQGLELLAYFRNRAPLDDSGMPKDRFSAEMPDATLATLKIQPSEPRDSAVYFCASGFVRQGVEGNQPQHFGDGTRLSIL.

This clonotype occurred many times. The chain recombines TRBV4-1 with TRBJ2-7; TRBD1 agrees at 8 bases. The germline V gene has CDR1 MGHRA and CDR2 YSYEKL. Trimming took 5 bases from V and 4 from J; bases not matched to a gene: 7. The CDR3 has 14 amino acids. The CDR3 DNA follows: TGCGCCAGCAGCGTCCGACAGGGGTCATACGAGCAGTACGTC. Amino acids: CASSVRQGSYEQYV.

The chain uses TRBV20-1 and TRBJ1-6; weak D call: TRBD1 (5 bases). Per the germline V gene, CDR1 is DFQATT and CDR2 is SNEGSKA (reference sequence). V was trimmed by 6 bases and J by 0 bases, leaving 18 bases between them. There are 17 residues in the CDR3. For the CDR3, the DNA is TGCAGTGCGGACAACCTTGACGGGAGCTCCTATAATTCACCCCTCCACTTT. Translation gives CSADNLDGSSYNSPLHF.

A word on this clonotype: One junction end does not reproduce the germline sequence, and a read error may be involved. The chain has TRBV6-2 or TRBV6-3 and TRBJ2-4; D not resolved. Per the germline V gene, CDR1 is MNHEY and CDR2 is SVGEGT. The CDR3 is made up of 14 amino acids. CDR3 in DNA: TGTGCCAGCAGTTACTCGTTATCCAAAAACATTCAGAACTTC. This encodes CASSYSLSKNIQNF.

This clonotype was observed a handful of times. J is TRBJ1-2 and V is TRBV12-3 or TRBV12-4; 11 bases are shared with TRBD1. V shed 3 bases, J shed 0 bases, and the junction held 0 bases outside the gene matches. The CDR3 loop spans 15 amino acids. The CDR3 nucleotides are TGTGCCAGCAGTTTGGGACAGGGGGCTAACTATGGCTACACCTTC. It translates to CASSLGQGANYGYTF.

This clonotype was seen a handful of times. The chain combines TRBV4-3 with TRBJ1-1; 9 nucleotides align to TRBD1. There are 13 residues in the CDR3. V shed 4 bases and J 6 bases; nucleotides not matched to a gene: 3. Germline CDR1 LGHNA, CDR2 YSLEER. CDR3 amino acids: CASSPTGGPEAFF. For the CDR3, the DNA is TGCGCCAGCAGCCCTACAGGGGGCCCTGAAGCTTTCTTT.

This clonotype was detected a few times. V usage is TRBV28 and J usage is TRBJ2-1; TRBD2 agrees at 10 bases. There are 15 residues in the CDR3. Germline V gene sequence: CDR1 MDHEN, CDR2 SYDVKM. The V segment lost 6 bases and the J segment 2 bases; nucleotides outside the gene matches: 4. CDR3 loop: CASRLTSGAYNEQFF. For the CDR3, the DNA is TGTGCCAGCAGGCTTACTAGCGGGGCCTACAATGAGCAGTTCTTC.

This clonotype was observed a handful of times. This chain joins TRBV6-1 and TRBJ2-1, with 7 positions matching TRBD1. The ends lost 6 bases at V and 2 bases at J; junction bases unmatched: 7. The CDR3 has 15 residues. The germline CDR1 and CDR2 sequences are MNHNS and SASEGT. CDR3 region: CASSLRGIPYNEQFF. Written as DNA, the CDR3 is TGTGCCAGCAGCCTCAGGGGGATCCCCTACAATGAGCAGTTCTTC.

This clonotype was found a few times. The chain recombines TRBV15 with TRBJ2-3; D is perhaps TRBD2 (7 bases). The germline V gene encodes CDR1 LNHNV and CDR2 YYDKDF (reference sequence). The length of the CDR3 is 15 residues. V was trimmed by 1 base and J by 2 bases, leaving 10 bases between them. The CDR3 is CATSRGGGATDTQYF. In DNA form, the CDR3 reads TGTGCCACCAGCAGAGGAGGGGGGGCCACAGATACGCAGTATTTT.

The genes are TRBV7-6 and TRBJ1-3; TRBD1 is a possible D gene (6 bases). Germline V lookup: CDR1 SGHVS, CDR2 FNYEAQ. Between the trimmed V and J ends, which lost 2 bases and 0 bases, there was a span of 11 bases. This CDR3 has 16 amino acids. CDR3 in DNA: TGTGCCAGCAGCTTACTTCTACAGGGCTCTGGAAACACCATATATTTT. Residues: CASSLLLQGSGNTIYF.

This clonotype came up many times. The chain employs TRBV24-1 and TRBJ1-1, with no clear D. The V end lost 1 base, the J end lost 2 bases, and 4 bases lay between the germline ends. The CDR3 covers 13 residues. The V gene's germline CDR1 is KGHDR and CDR2 SFDVKD. The CDR3 nucleotides are TGTGCCACCAGTGATTTAGACAACACTGAAGCTTTCTTT. Translating it yields CATSDLDNTEAFF.

The chain uses TRBV19 and TRBJ2-2; D is undetermined. V lost 7 bases, J lost 6 bases, and 12 bases lay in between. CDR1 and CDR2 from the germline V gene are LNHDA and SQIVND (reference sequence). The CDR3 totals 13 residues. The CDR3 here is CASTAVEPGELFF. The CDR3 bases are TGTGCCAGTACCGCGGTCGAGCCCGGGGAGCTGTTTTTT.

A few counts support this clonotype. This sequence joins TRBV5-8 and TRBJ1-1, with unresolved D. Trimming took off 4 bases at V and 3 bases at J, with 10 bases between the two ends. This CDR3 contains 13 residues. CDR1 is SGHTS, CDR2 YDEGEE, per germline. This CDR3 is CASSPYGYTEAFF. For the CDR3, the DNA is TGTGCCAGCAGCCCCTACGGCTACACTGAAGCTTTCTTT.

The chain recombines TRBV6-2 or TRBV6-3 with TRBJ2-2; D is uncertain. This CDR3 has 18 residues. V was shortened by 4 bases and J by 0 bases, with 18 bases between the two germline ends. The V gene's germline CDR1 is MNHEY and CDR2 SVGEGT. CDR3 protein: CASSSLTLTRTNTGELFF. CDR3 DNA sequence: TGTGCCAGCAGTTCCCTCACACTTACGAGGACGAACACCGGGGAGCTGTTTTTT.

This clonotype appeared a few times. The chain joins TRBV4-3 to TRBJ2-2; D is perhaps TRBD2 (6 bases). V lost 0 bases to trimming and J lost 7 bases, with 15 bases between them. Germline V gives CDR1 LGHNA, CDR2 YSLEER. The CDR3 has 16 residues. CDR3 DNA sequence: TGCGCCAGCAGCCAAGAGTTATGGCGGGGCTTCGGGGAGCTGTTTTTT. Its protein is CASSQELWRGFGELFF.

The genes are TRBV14 and TRBJ2-3; D is uncertain. Trimming took off 5 bases at V and 2 bases at J, with 14 bases between the two ends. The CDR3 is 15 amino acids. CDR1 and CDR2 from the germline V gene are SGHDN and FVKESK. CDR3 sequence: CASSEAPEVTDTQYF. As DNA, the CDR3 is TGTGCCAGCAGCGAGGCACCTGAAGTCACAGATACGCAGTATTTT.

The gene calls are TRBV12-2 and TRBJ2-7; TRBD2, the table's D call, was not compared with the DNA. TRBV12-2 is described as a pseudogene. CDR3 length: 15 amino acids. The CDR3 loop reads CASRSSGATFYEQYV. DNA for the CDR3: TGTGCAAGTCGCTCGAGCGGGGCGACCTTCTACGAGCAGTACGTC.

The chain recombines TRBV7-2 with TRBJ2-1; 10 nucleotides match TRBD2. CDR1 SGHTA and CDR2 FQGNSA come from the germline V gene. The CDR3 loop spans 16 amino acids. Trimming removed 0 bases from V and 8 bases from J; junction bases left unmatched: 7. The CDR3 is CASSLALSGGGDEQFF. As DNA, the CDR3 is TGTGCCAGCAGCTTAGCGCTCAGCGGGGGGGGCGATGAGCAGTTCTTC.

The chain combines TRBV11-2 with TRBJ2-4; tentatively, D is TRBD1 (5 bases). Germline V gene lookup returns CDR1 SGHAT and CDR2 FQNNGV. The CDR3 length is 15 residues. Trimming left V 7 bases short and J 2 bases short, with 15 bases between. CDR3 region: CASKGRVRSKNIQYF. The CDR3 DNA sequence: TGTGCCAGCAAAGGCAGGGTGCGTTCCAAAAACATTCAGTACTTC.

This clonotype was counted a few times. The V gene is TRBV7-3, the J gene TRBJ2-3, with a possible D match to TRBD2 (5 bases). Germline V CDR1 and CDR2: SGHTA, FQGTGA. CDR3 length equals 13 residues. Between the trimmed V and J ends, which lost 4 bases and 5 bases, there was a span of 10 bases. CDR3 amino acids: CASSSILEDTQYF. In nucleotides, the CDR3 is TGTGCCAGCAGCTCAATACTAGAAGATACGCAGTATTTT.

Of note for this clonotype: A much larger clone differs from this one at a single base, so this may be a read error. The V and J genes are TRBV4-1 and TRBJ2-1; TRBD1 agrees at 7 bases. J gave up 7 bases and V 1 base, and 10 bases lay outside the gene matches. The CDR3 is 16 residues long. CDR1 and CDR2 (germline): MGHRA, YSYEKL. The CDR3 DNA reads TGCGCCAGCAGCCAAGCCCCAGGGGGAGAGCTGAATGAGCAGTTCTTC. Amino acid sequence: CASSQAPGGELNEQFF.

V gene TRBV19 combines with J gene TRBJ2-1; weak D call: TRBD1 (5 bases). Per germline, CDR1 LNHDA and CDR2 SQIVND (reference sequence). The CDR3 length is 15 residues. V dropped 2 bases and J dropped 6 bases, with 14 bases sitting between them. The CDR3 DNA is TGTGCCAGTAGTATACCCCCAGGGTTAGTCAATGAGCAGTTCTTC. Residues: CASSIPPGLVNEQFF.

This clonotype was counted at least ten times. The chain carries TRBV20-1 and TRBJ1-4; 9 bases fit TRBD1. Looked up from germline, CDR1 is DFQATT and CDR2 is SNEGSKA (reference sequence). The ends lost 2 bases at V and 11 bases at J; junction bases unmatched: 9. The CDR3 loop spans 14 amino acids. CDR3 bases: TGCAGTGCTAGAATTTGGGACAGGGTAGACAAACTGTTTTTT. This encodes CSARIWDRVDKLFF.

This chain joins TRBV6-4 and TRBJ2-1; 8 bases line up with TRBD2. The CDR3 runs 18 residues. J lost 0 bases, V lost 4 bases, and 11 bases had no gene match. Looked up from germline, CDR1 is MRHNA and CDR2 is SNTAGT. The CDR3 region is CASSGTIAGKSSYNEQFF. The CDR3 DNA follows: TGTGCCAGCAGTGGGACTATAGCGGGGAAAAGCTCCTACAATGAGCAGTTCTTC.

This clonotype was counted between two and nine times. The CDR3 protein is CASSPSLLDPQHF. The CDR3 DNA sequence: TGTGCCAGCAGTCCCTCCCTCCTGGATCCCCAGCATTTT. The chain combines TRBV12-3 or TRBV12-4 with TRBJ1-5, with unresolved D. Trimming cost V 5 bases and J 10 bases, with 15 bases left between them. The CDR3 has 13 residues.

The chain joins TRBV7-2 to TRBJ2-1; the match to TRBD2 covers 9 bases. The length of the CDR3 is 15 residues. V shed 4 bases and J 4 bases; nucleotides not matched to a gene: 5. Germline values: CDR1 SGHTA, CDR2 FQGNSA. For the CDR3, the DNA is TGTGCCAGCAGCTCTATAGCGGGGGCTTACAATGAGCAGTTCTTC. This codes for CASSSIAGAYNEQFF.